This is a list of T cell receptor beta chains from one sample in a study of T-cell memory formation after mild COVID-19. One entry per CDR3 protein results from TCRdb running MiXCR on the 5' RACE reads. The sample consists of roughly 250,000 distinct CDR3 sequences, 15% to 20% of them appearing once. Sequenced sample: PBMCs or a T cell subset sorted from them (not recorded which). These receptors came from a man between 18 and 35 years old who had mild COVID-19 (a few samples of this study predate the infection). Cell type and time point are not known. The CDR3 runs from the conserved cysteine through the conserved F or W. Fields, in order: CDR3 length, J gene, clone size, V gene, D gene, CDR3 DNA, CDR3 protein. The D gene is left open where the match is weak. Rows give clone size only sometimes, using once, few, many, or a class for an expanded clone.

len: 17
j_gene: TRBJ2-6
abundance: .
v_gene: TRBV7-2
d_gene: TRBD1
CDR3nt: TGTGCCAGCAGCGGCCGGGACAGGGGTACAGGGGCCAACGTCCTGACTTTC
CDR3aa: CASSGRDRGTGANVLTF

len: 13
j_gene: TRBJ2-5
abundance: .
v_gene: TRBV11-2
d_gene: TRBD1
CDR3nt: TGTGCCAGCAGCCCGGACAGGGGAGGGACCCAGTACTTC
CDR3aa: CASSPDRGGTQYF

len: 14
j_gene: TRBJ1-2
abundance: few
v_gene: TRBV3-1
d_gene: .
CDR3nt: TGTGCCAGCAGCCAAGGTGAAGGCTCGCCAGGCTACACCTTC
CDR3aa: CASSQGEGSPGYTF

len: 17
j_gene: TRBJ2-3
abundance: .
v_gene: TRBV7-2
d_gene: TRBD2
CDR3nt: TGTGCCAGCAGCGCCCGGACTAGCGGGTATAGCACAGATACGCAGTATTTT
CDR3aa: CASSARTSGYSTDTQYF

len: 14
j_gene: TRBJ1-2
abundance: .
v_gene: TRBV29-1
d_gene: TRBD1
CDR3nt: TGCAGCGTTGACGGACAGGGTATTGACTATGGCTACACCTTC
CDR3aa: CSVDGQGIDYGYTF

len: 16
j_gene: TRBJ1-2
abundance: few
v_gene: TRBV7-2
d_gene: TRBD1
CDR3nt: TGTGCCAGCAGTCCCCGTAACGGACAGGGTGGTGATGGCTACACCTTC
CDR3aa: CASSPRNGQGGDGYTF

len: 12
j_gene: TRBJ1-5
abundance: .
v_gene: TRBV29-1
d_gene: .
CDR3nt: TGCAGCGTTGGGTTGGGTAGTCAGCCCCAGCATTTT
CDR3aa: CSVGLGSQPQHF

len: 20
j_gene: TRBJ2-3
abundance: .
v_gene: TRBV4-2
d_gene: TRBD2
CDR3nt: TGTGCCAGCAGCCAAGGTGATCTAGCGGGGGGGACTGTGTTTGCAGATACGCAGTATTTT
CDR3aa: CASSQGDLAGGTVFADTQYF

len: 14
j_gene: TRBJ2-2
abundance: .
v_gene: TRBV5-1
d_gene: .
CDR3nt: TGCGCCAGCACCGAGACTACAAACACCGGGGAGCTGTTTTTT
CDR3aa: CASTETTNTGELFF

len: 12
j_gene: TRBJ1-6
abundance: few
v_gene: TRBV7-8
d_gene: .
CDR3nt: TGTGCCAGCAGTTCAGAGGGGGCACCCCTCCACTTT
CDR3aa: CASSSEGAPLHF

len: 12
j_gene: TRBJ1-1
abundance: few
v_gene: TRBV2
d_gene: .
CDR3nt: TGTGCCAGCAGTGAACCCTACACTGAAGCTTTCTTT
CDR3aa: CASSEPYTEAFF

len: 14
j_gene: TRBJ2-1
abundance: .
v_gene: TRBV4-1
d_gene: .
CDR3nt: TGCGCCAGCAGCCGAGACCGGGGGGCCAATGAGCAGCTCTTC
CDR3aa: CASSRDRGANEQLF

len: 16
j_gene: TRBJ2-3
abundance: .
v_gene: TRBV7-7
d_gene: TRBD2
CDR3nt: TGTGCCAGCAGCCCCGGGACTAGCGGGGGGGCTAATACGCAGTATTTT
CDR3aa: CASSPGTSGGANTQYF

len: 16
j_gene: TRBJ2-3
abundance: few
v_gene: TRBV4-2
d_gene: TRBD2
CDR3nt: TGTGCCAGCAGCCAAGTAACCGGGGGGATGACAGATACGCAGTATTTT
CDR3aa: CASSQVTGGMTDTQYF

len: 13
j_gene: TRBJ1-1
abundance: many
v_gene: TRBV6-5
d_gene: .
CDR3nt: TGTGCCAGCAGCAGATCGGGGGGCAGTGAAGCTTTCTTT
CDR3aa: CASSRSGGSEAFF

len: 14
j_gene: TRBJ1-3
abundance: few
v_gene: TRBV7-9
d_gene: .
CDR3nt: TGTGCCAGCAGCTTCCCACTCTCTGGAAACACCATATATTTT
CDR3aa: CASSFPLSGNTIYF

len: 14
j_gene: TRBJ2-5
abundance: .
v_gene: TRBV4-3
d_gene: .
CDR3nt: TGCGCCAGCAGCCAAGAGGGGACGTCGGAGACCCAGTACTTC
CDR3aa: CASSQEGTSETQYF

len: 13
j_gene: TRBJ1-1
abundance: .
v_gene: TRBV10-3
d_gene: .
CDR3nt: TGTGCCATAAACGGACAAATGAACACTGAAGCTTTCTTT
CDR3aa: CAINGQMNTEAFF

len: 15
j_gene: TRBJ2-5
abundance: .
v_gene: TRBV12-3/TRBV12-4
d_gene: TRBD2
CDR3nt: TGTGCCAGCACCCCTAGGGGAGGGTACGAAGAGACCCAGTACTTC
CDR3aa: CASTPRGGYEETQYF

len: 14
j_gene: TRBJ2-3
abundance: few
v_gene: TRBV29-1
d_gene: TRBD1
CDR3nt: TGCAGCGTTGATGTCAGGGGGTTCTTGGATACGCAGTATTTT
CDR3aa: CSVDVRGFLDTQYF

len: 12
j_gene: TRBJ1-1
abundance: .
v_gene: TRBV29-1
d_gene: .
CDR3nt: TGCAGCGTTGAGAGGGGGGGCACTGAAGCTTTCTTT
CDR3aa: CSVERGGTEAFF

len: 12
j_gene: TRBJ2-7
abundance: .
v_gene: TRBV5-6
d_gene: .
CDR3nt: TGTGCCAGCAGGTTAGGCCCCTACGAGCAGTACTTC
CDR3aa: CASRLGPYEQYF

len: 15
j_gene: TRBJ1-2
abundance: few
v_gene: TRBV20-1
d_gene: TRBD1
CDR3nt: TGCAGTGCTAGAGATCTACAGGGGCTCGGCTATGGCTACACCTTC
CDR3aa: CSARDLQGLGYGYTF

len: 13
j_gene: TRBJ2-7
abundance: .
v_gene: TRBV30
d_gene: TRBD1
CDR3nt: TGTGCCTGGAGCCCGTCAGGGGGCTACGAGCAGTACTTC
CDR3aa: CAWSPSGGYEQYF

len: 16
j_gene: TRBJ1-1
abundance: .
v_gene: TRBV7-2
d_gene: .
CDR3nt: TGTGCCAGCAGCCAATACAGGGTACTTTCGAACACTGAAGCTTTCTTT
CDR3aa: CASSQYRVLSNTEAFF

len: 13
j_gene: TRBJ1-5
abundance: .
v_gene: TRBV24-1
d_gene: .
CDR3nt: TGTGCCACCAGTGAGTTGGGAGATCAGCCCCAGCATTTT
CDR3aa: CATSELGDQPQHF

len: 14
j_gene: TRBJ1-5
abundance: .
v_gene: TRBV20-1
d_gene: .
CDR3nt: TGCAGTGCTATTAAGGGCATGAGCAATCAGCCCCAGCATTTT
CDR3aa: CSAIKGMSNQPQHF

len: 11
j_gene: TRBJ2-1
abundance: few
v_gene: TRBV29-1
d_gene: .
CDR3nt: TGCAGCGTTGGATCCTACAATGAGCAGTTCTTC
CDR3aa: CSVGSYNEQFF

len: 14
j_gene: TRBJ1-1
abundance: .
v_gene: TRBV19
d_gene: TRBD1
CDR3nt: TGTGCCAGTAGGCAAGCCGGACAGGGCGGCGGAGCTTTCTTT
CDR3aa: CASRQAGQGGGAFF

len: 13
j_gene: TRBJ2-7
abundance: few
v_gene: TRBV6-1
d_gene: .
CDR3nt: TGTGCCAGCAGTGAAGGGGTAACCTACGAGCAGTACTTC
CDR3aa: CASSEGVTYEQYF

len: 12
j_gene: TRBJ2-7
abundance: once
v_gene: TRBV29-1
d_gene: .
CDR3nt: TGCAGCGTTCGCCAGGGCCCCTACGAGCAGTACTTC
CDR3aa: CSVRQGPYEQYF

len: 14
j_gene: TRBJ2-3
abundance: .
v_gene: TRBV24-1
d_gene: .
CDR3nt: TGTGCCACCAGTGATCGCGGCCTCACAGATACGCAGTATTTT
CDR3aa: CATSDRGLTDTQYF

len: 15
j_gene: TRBJ2-7
abundance: few
v_gene: TRBV12-3/TRBV12-4
d_gene: TRBD2
CDR3nt: TGTGCCAGCAGGGCCGGGACTAGCGGGGCATTCGAGCAGTACTTC
CDR3aa: CASRAGTSGAFEQYF

len: 13
j_gene: TRBJ2-2
abundance: .
v_gene: TRBV7-9
d_gene: .
CDR3nt: TGTGCCCACGGGGCACGGAACACCGGGGAGCTGTTTTTT
CDR3aa: CAHGARNTGELFF

len: 15
j_gene: TRBJ1-2
abundance: few
v_gene: TRBV7-2
d_gene: .
CDR3nt: TGTGCCAGCTCCGGAGTCCCGGGGTTGAACTATGGCTACACCTTC
CDR3aa: CASSGVPGLNYGYTF

len: 14
j_gene: TRBJ1-5
abundance: .
v_gene: TRBV20-1
d_gene: .
CDR3nt: TGCAGTGCCCAGGATTTAAGACTCAATCAGCCCCAGCATTTT
CDR3aa: CSAQDLRLNQPQHF

len: 15
j_gene: TRBJ1-6
abundance: few
v_gene: TRBV3-1
d_gene: .
CDR3nt: TGTGCCAGCAGCCAAGAGTGGCAGGGAGATTCACCCCTCCACTTT
CDR3aa: CASSQEWQGDSPLHF